This paragraph reports one TCR beta chain. Its antigen is undetermined. Participants had chemo-refractory metastatic non-small-cell lung cancer and were treated with focal radiation plus ipilimumab CTLA-4 blockade. The record originates from a study of radiotherapy plus CTLA-4 blockade in lung cancer. Whole-study context: Patients showed objective responses in 15% to 20% of cases, and disease control was achieved by 31%. Whole-study findings and limits: According to reports, early shifts in blood T cell clones, alongside interferon-beta, forecast response most accurately.

Method: immunoSEQ multiplex PCR; TCRdb's copy keeps in-frame clones and lacks some. The table shows around 90,000 clones, with under 85% occurring only once. CDR1 and CDR2 (germline): LGHNA, YSLEER. The V end lost 1 base, the J end lost 2 bases, and 9 bases lay between the germline ends. This CDR3 contains 14 residues. The sample in question was peripheral blood, obtained from a patient treated with radiotherapy plus ipilimumab. The rearrangement joins TRBV4-3 to TRBJ2-7; perhaps TRBD1 as D (6 bases). The sequence was obtained from a human donor with non-small cell lung cancer that progressed on radiotherapy plus ipilimumab. The CDR3 is CASSQGRGAYEQYF. Here the CDR3 DNA reads TGCGCCAGCAGCCAAGGCAGGGGCGCCTACGAGCAGTACTTC.